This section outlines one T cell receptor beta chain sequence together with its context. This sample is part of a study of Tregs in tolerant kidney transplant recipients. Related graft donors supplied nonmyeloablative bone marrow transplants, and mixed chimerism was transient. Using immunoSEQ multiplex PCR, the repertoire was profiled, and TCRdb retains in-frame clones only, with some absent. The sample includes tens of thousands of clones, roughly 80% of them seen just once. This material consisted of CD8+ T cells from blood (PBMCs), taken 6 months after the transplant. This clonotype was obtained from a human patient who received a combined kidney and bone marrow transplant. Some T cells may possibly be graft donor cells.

DNA of the CDR3: TGTGCCATCAGTGAGTCGATCAGGGGCTACACTGAAGCTTTCTTT. Translated, it gives CAISESIRGYTEAFF. The chain links TRBV10-3 to TRBJ1-1, with D possibly TRBD1 on 6 matching bases. CDR3 length equals 15 residues. Germline CDR1 is ENHRY and CDR2 is SYGVKD. V was clipped by 0 bases and J by 3 bases, with 11 bases between them.